The TCR beta chain described here comes from a study of T-cell reconstitution after alpha-beta-depleted transplantation in children. General observations from the study: The origin of alpha-beta T cells about two months after transplant was reportedly several hundred expanded graft clones. T-cell counts and diversity were attributed mostly to newly produced T cells one year after transplant. Surviving recipient T cells and thymic progenitors underlay high day-60 TCRbeta diversity in some patients.

The germline V gene has CDR1 SGHAT and CDR2 FQNNGV. Trimming removed 2 bases from V and 2 bases from J, with 18 bases in between. CDR3 length: 17 residues. This clonotype was observed at least ten times. Its antigen is unidentified. Molecular barcoding with unique molecular identifiers was used for the TCRbeta library. From the PCR reads, TCRdb called clonotypes with MiXCR, one entry per CDR3 protein. The repertoire holds over 200,000 distinct CDR3 sequences, with approximately 10% as singletons. The sequence derives from a child less than two years old with acute myeloid leukemia, due to receive a stem cell transplant. The chain uses TRBV11-2 and TRBJ1-2, with D perhaps TRBD1 (6 bases). Specimen: PBMCs, collected before TCRalphabeta/CD19-depleted stem cell transplant. The CDR3, as DNA: TGTGCCAGCAGCTTACGGGGGCAGGGGTTGGGGAACTATGGCTACACCTTC. Translated: CASSLRGQGLGNYGYTF. The full variable domain, its missing parts supplied by reference TRBV11-2 and TRBJ1-2, is EAGVAQSPRYKIIEKRQSVAFWCNPISGHATLYWYQQILGQGPKLLIQFQNNGVVDDSQLPKDRFSAERLKGVDSTLKIQPAKLEDSAVYLCASSLRGQGLGNYGYTFGSGTRLTVV.